One T cell receptor (beta chain) is described in this entry. From germline, CDR1 is LNHDA and CDR2 SQIVND (reference sequence). The CDR3 has 15 residues. V shed 4 bases, J shed 10 bases, and the junction held 9 bases outside the gene matches. Sequenced by immunoSEQ multiplex PCR; TCRdb stores in-frame clones only, minus some. The sample has about 100,000 clones; 84% are singletons. This sample is drawn from a study of blood T cell repertoires in COVID-19. Study information: The samples span acute and convalescent COVID-19 from the United States, Italy and Spain. Sources were T cells, B-cell-depleted T cells, or PBMCs; the material itself was cDNA or gDNA.

This chain links TRBV19 with TRBJ2-1; 11 positions agree with TRBD2. This receptor was taken from a human donor in a cohort sampled during active COVID-19. The sequenced material came from peripheral blood. CDR3 bases: TGTGCCAGTAGTACCTCCGGGACTAGCGGCTTGGAGCAGTTCTTC. Residues: CASSTSGTSGLEQFF.